The clone carrying this TCR beta chain was observed at least ten times. Its target is unknown. A modified ARM-PCR protocol with three rounds of nested PCR amplified TCRbeta. TCRdb recomputed calls from the multiplex PCR reads with MiXCR, one row per CDR3 protein. This table holds about 110,000 distinct CDR3 sequences, about 63% found once. J gave up 6 bases and V 2 bases, and 6 bases lay outside the gene matches. CDR1 is LGHNA, CDR2 YSLEER, per germline. CDR3 length: 15 residues. The sample is drawn from a study of tumor and adjacent non-tumor tissue in lung cancer. Study-wide context: Patients were aged roughly 31 to 76, nine to eleven men and 5 women, stage I to III.

The template was RNA from unsorted bulk tissue. The normal lung tissue was taken more than 3 cm from the tumor edge. Between August and November 2014, newly diagnosed, chemotherapy-naive lung cancer patients underwent thoracic surgery in China. Notes on the study in general: Higher tumor TCR diversity was associated with shorter survival. Compared with tumor, normal lung showed significantly lower TCR diversity.

The sample taken for sequencing was distant non-tumor lung tissue. The receptor's source is a man aged 55 to 70 with non-small cell lung cancer. The chain links TRBV4-3 to TRBJ2-3, with 9 bases matching TRBD1. The CDR3 region has the DNA TGCGCCAGCAGCCAAATGGACAGGGGATCCGATACGCAGTATTTT. This encodes CASSQMDRGSDTQYF.